The T cell receptor (beta chain) described here comes from a study of blood T cell repertoires in COVID-19. The overall study: COVID-19 samples collected from the United States, Italy and Spain covered acute and convalescent phases. Sources were T cells, B-cell-depleted T cells, or PBMCs; the material itself was cDNA or gDNA.

This CDR3 contains 14 residues. Trimming stripped 9 bases from V and 2 bases from J, with 16 bases between. Looked up from germline, CDR1 is LNHDA and CDR2 is SQIVND (reference sequence). Clones were sequenced by immunoSEQ multiplex PCR, and TCRdb holds only the in-frame ones, with some missing. This table holds about 120,000 clones, approximately 82% found once. Source material: peripheral blood. The V call is TRBV19, the J call TRBJ1-2; D possibly corresponds to TRBD1 (5 bases). The TCR sequence derives from a man aged 65-85 years with active or convalescent COVID-19. The CDR3 DNA sequence: TGTGCCAGAAAGAGATTCGGGGGGAACTATGGCTACACCTTC. Translated: CARKRFGGNYGYTF.